A selection of T cell receptor beta chains follows, all from one sample in a study of blood T cell repertoires in COVID-19. Data came from immunoSEQ multiplex PCR; TCRdb stores just in-frame clones and leaves some out. This table has 280,000 or so clones, 88% appearing once. The specimen sequenced was peripheral blood. These receptors all stem from a woman aged 30 to 39 who had recovered from COVID-19. CDR3s include the opening cysteine and the closing phenylalanine or tryptophan. The D gene is left open where the match is weak. Clone sizes are given selectively: once, few, many, or a class where the clone is expanded.

TRBJ2-7,TRBD1,TRBV3-1/TRBV3-2,16,.,TGTGCCAGCAGCCTTACCCGGACAGGGAGGATTTACGAGCAGTACTTC,CASSLTRTGRIYEQYF
TRBJ2-1,TRBD2,TRBV7-8,15,.,TGTGCCAGCAGCTTACGACTAGCGGTGAACAATGAGCAGTTCTTC,CASSLRLAVNNEQFF
TRBJ1-3,.,TRBV6-5,14,.,TGTGCCAGCAATCTTAAGCGCTCTGGAAACACCATATATTTT,CASNLKRSGNTIYF
TRBJ2-3,.,TRBV30,14,.,TGTGCCTGGAGTGTTGGCGGGAGCACAGATACGCAGTATTTT,CAWSVGGSTDTQYF
TRBJ2-7,.,TRBV5-4,13,.,TGTGCCAGCAGCCTTAGCCAAGCCTACGAGCAGTACTTC,CASSLSQAYEQYF
TRBJ1-2,.,TRBV6-4,14,.,TGTGCCAGCAGTCCCACAGGAAAAAACTATGGCTACACCTTC,CASSPTGKNYGYTF
TRBJ1-3,.,TRBV3-1/TRBV3-2,13,.,TGTGCCAGCAGCCAAGGCGGGAGGAACACCATATATTTT,CASSQGGRNTIYF
TRBJ1-5,TRBD1,TRBV28,15,once,TGTGCCACCCTCCGGGACAGGGGTGGGGGTCAGCCCCAGCATTTT,CATLRDRGGGQPQHF
TRBJ2-7,TRBD1,TRBV4-2,15,.,TGTGCCAGCAGCCCAACGGACAGGGTTGTGCACGAGCAGTACTTC,CASSPTDRVVHEQYF
TRBJ2-2,TRBD2,TRBV5-1,16,.,TGCGCCAGCAGCTCCTCCTTAGGCGGGGGGTCCGGGGAGCTGTTTTTT,CASSSSLGGGSGELFF
TRBJ1-1,.,TRBV7-2,13,.,TGTGCCAGCAGCTTATCCTGGACAGATAGCGCTTTCTTT,CASSLSWTDSAFF
TRBJ1-4,.,TRBV4-1,16,.,TGCGCCAGCAGCCAAGATCTGGGTTTGCGGATTGAAAAACTGTTTTTT,CASSQDLGLRIEKLFF
TRBJ2-7,.,TRBV13,14,.,TGTGCCAGCAGCTTAGCCTCTAGCTACTACGAGCAGTACTTC,CASSLASSYYEQYF
TRBJ2-1,TRBD2,TRBV4-1,18,.,TGCGCCAGCAGCCTCACCGGGGGGGGGTCCACCGTATTTCATGAGCAGTTCTTC,CASSLTGGGSTVFHEQFF
TRBJ1-4,.,TRBV7-9,17,.,TGTGCCAGCAGTCCCTCGGGAGGGCACCCTACTAATGAAAAACTGTTTTTT,CASSPSGGHPTNEKLFF
TRBJ2-7,.,TRBV7-3,14,.,TGTGCCAGCAGCTTAGACTCGCGCTCCTACGAGCAGTACTTC,CASSLDSRSYEQYF
TRBJ2-5,TRBD2,TRBV18,17,.,TGTGCCAGCTCACGCCGCGGGACACACGGCGGGGGGGAGACCCAGTACTTC,CASSRRGTHGGGETQYF
TRBJ2-1,TRBD1,TRBV13,15,.,TGTGCCTCGAGAGAAGGACAGGGGGTAGTAAATGAGCAGTTCTTC,CASREGQGVVNEQFF
TRBJ2-1,TRBD2,TRBV7-8,19,.,TGTGCCAGCAGCTGGGGACTAGCGGGGGGGCAACTCTTTATTAATGAGCAGTTCTTC,CASSWGLAGGQLFINEQFF
TRBJ2-2,TRBD2,TRBV27,15,.,TGTGCCAGCAGTTCGACTAGCTCGACGCCCGGGGAGCTGTTTTTT,CASSSTSSTPGELFF
TRBJ1-2,TRBD1,TRBV6-2/TRBV6-3,15,.,TGTGCCAGCAGTTACCGAAGGGGGCAGAGCTATGGCTACACCTTC,CASSYRRGQSYGYTF
TRBJ1-1,.,TRBV7-8,14,.,TGTGCCAGCAGCTCAGGACATTTGAACACTGAAGCTTTCTTT,CASSSGHLNTEAFF
TRBJ1-1,.,TRBV6-5,12,.,TGTGCCAGCAGGCAGGGGAACACTGAAGCTTTCTTT,CASRQGNTEAFF